Each of the 27 T cell receptor beta chains below was sequenced from the same sample in a study of CD8 T cells in ankylosing spondylitis. TCRdb recomputed calls from the 5' RACE reads with MiXCR, one row per CDR3 protein. The sample contains 100,000 to 150,000 distinct CDR3 sequences, roughly 6.6% of which appear only once. The specimen was blood, either unsorted or a sorted T cell fraction (not recorded which). These receptors were collected from a male donor with ankylosing spondylitis or in good health (not recorded which).

This clonotype has at least ten counts. This chain uses TRBV12-3 or TRBV12-4 with TRBJ1-5, with D maybe TRBD1 (5 bases). Trimming pared 2 bases from V and 2 bases from J, leaving 10 bases between. This CDR3 is built from 15 residues. CDR3 bases: TGTGCCAGCAGTTTACTCAGGGACGGCAATCAGCCCCAGCATTTT. Translated, it gives CASSLLRDGNQPQHF.

This clonotype was observed many times. This chain links TRBV29-1 with TRBJ2-2, with a weak D call TRBD2 (6 bases). This CDR3 is 15 amino acids long. V was shortened by 7 bases and J by 2 bases, with 17 bases between the two germline ends. Germline V gene sequence: CDR1 SQVTM, CDR2 ANQGSEA. The CDR3 coding sequence is TGCAGCGCGGCGGGACCGTCCCACAACACCGGGGAGCTGTTTTTT. This encodes CSAAGPSHNTGELFF.

This clonotype was counted ten times or more. The chain joins TRBV7-8 to TRBJ2-2; no clear D gene. Germline CDR1 reads SGHVS; CDR2 reads FQNEAQ. V lost 5 bases to trimming and J lost 10 bases, with 11 bases between them. The CDR3 runs to 12 residues. The CDR3 bases are TGTGCCAGCAGCATCGGACCAGCGGAGCTGTTTTTT. Protein product: CASSIGPAELFF.

This clonotype came up many times. CDR3 sequence: CASSVGSEVLNTEAFF. CDR3 sequence (DNA): TGTGCCAGCAGCGTAGGGTCGGAGGTTCTAAACACTGAAGCTTTCTTT. V usage is TRBV9 and J usage is TRBJ1-1; the D is unclear. Germline CDR1 is SGDLS and CDR2 is YYNGEE. This CDR3 has 16 amino acids. Trimming took 0 bases from V and 2 from J, leaving 14 bases between them.

Ten or more counts support this clonotype. This chain uses TRBV5-1 with TRBJ1-5; D call uncertain. The CDR3 length is 15 residues. V gave up 0 bases and J gave up 4 bases, with 11 bases separating them. Germline CDR1 and CDR2: SGHRS and YFSETQ. CDR3 amino acids: CASSLDGDRNQPQHF. CDR3 DNA: TGCGCCAGCAGCTTGGATGGTGATCGGAATCAGCCCCAGCATTTT.

The chain combines TRBV11-1 with TRBJ2-1; 16 nucleotides match TRBD2. Trimming at V came to 5 bases and at J to 4 bases, leaving 14 bases not matched to a gene. Germline V gene lookup returns CDR1 SGHAT and CDR2 FQDESV (reference sequence). There are 20 residues in the CDR3. The DNA of the CDR3 is TGTGCCAGCAGCCCCACGAGGGGGACTAGCGGGAGGGAATTATACAATGAGCAGTTCTTC. It yields the protein CASSPTRGTSGRELYNEQFF.

This clonotype was detected many times. This chain uses TRBV20-1 with TRBJ1-1; D is possibly TRBD1 (5 bases). Trimming took off 3 bases at V and 3 bases at J, with 11 bases between the two ends. Germline loops: CDR1 DFQATT, CDR2 SNEGSKA (reference sequence). This CDR3 comprises 13 residues. In DNA form, the CDR3 reads TGCAGTGCTAGGTGGGGGGAGGACACTGAAGCTTTCTTT. Encoded protein: CSARWGEDTEAFF.

This clonotype was counted at least ten times. The gene calls are TRBV14 and TRBJ1-2; D is possibly TRBD1 (5 bases). There are 14 residues in the CDR3. V shed 5 bases and J shed 7 bases, with 17 bases lying between them. Germline V gene sequence: CDR1 SGHDN, CDR2 FVKESK. Written as DNA, the CDR3 is TGTGCCAGCAGCTCCGGACGGGGCAGCCGTGGCTACACCTTC. Encoded protein: CASSSGRGSRGYTF.

This clonotype has a count of ten or more. The chain employs TRBV27 and TRBJ2-2; D uncertain. Trimming took 2 bases from V and 3 from J, leaving 10 bases between them. Germline lookup yields CDR1 MNHEY and CDR2 SMNVEV (reference sequence). This CDR3 contains 15 residues. The CDR3 loop reads CASSLRFWDTGELFF. For the CDR3, the DNA is TGTGCCAGCAGTTTAAGGTTCTGGGACACCGGGGAGCTGTTTTTT.

This clonotype was seen many times. This CDR3 reads CASSPDPSGSSYNEQFF. The CDR3 nucleotides read TGTGCCAGCAGCCCCGACCCGAGCGGGAGCTCCTACAATGAGCAGTTCTTC. The chain combines TRBV4-2 with TRBJ2-1; 8 bases match TRBD2. V lost 4 bases, J lost 0 bases, and 8 bases stayed unmatched. CDR1 is LGHNA, CDR2 YNFKEQ, per germline. The CDR3 totals 17 residues.

Ten or more counts support this clonotype. The rearrangement joins TRBV7-2 to TRBJ2-1, with 8 bases identical to TRBD1. V shed 4 bases, J shed 4 bases, and the junction held 6 bases outside the gene matches. From germline, CDR1 is SGHTA and CDR2 FQGNSA. The CDR3 spans 15 residues. CDR3 sequence (DNA): TGTGCCAGCAGCTCCGACAGGGGATCGTACAATGAGCAGTTCTTC. Residues: CASSSDRGSYNEQFF. Complete variable domain (other parts from reference TRBV7-2 and TRBJ2-1): GAGVSQSPSNKVTEKGKDVELRCDPISGHTALYWYRQSLGQGLEFLIYFQGNSAPDKSGLPSDRFSAERTGGSVSTLTIQRTQQEDSAVYLCASSSDRGSYNEQFFGPGTRLTVL.

The chain is built from TRBV9 and TRBJ2-1; possibly TRBD1 or TRBD2 for D (6 bases each). V was shortened by 0 bases and J by 5 bases, with 18 bases between the two germline ends. This CDR3 is 17 amino acids long. Germline loops: CDR1 SGDLS, CDR2 YYNGEE. The CDR3 spells CASSVDGSLGGHNEQFF. The CDR3 region has the DNA TGTGCCAGCAGCGTAGATGGTAGTTTGGGGGGCCACAATGAGCAGTTCTTC.

This clonotype was seen at least ten times. J is TRBJ2-1 and V is TRBV15; D might be TRBD1 (6 bases). Trimming cost V 0 bases and J 0 bases, with 9 bases left between them. CDR3 length equals 16 residues. The germline gives CDR1 LNHNV, CDR2 YYDKDF (reference sequence). This chain's CDR3 is CATSREGASSYNEQFF. The CDR3 DNA follows: TGTGCCACCAGCAGAGAGGGGGCAAGCTCCTACAATGAGCAGTTCTTC. The full variable domain, completed using reference TRBV15 and TRBJ2-1, is DAMVIQNPRYQVTQFGKPVTLSCSQTLNHNVMYWYQQKSSQAPKLLFHYYDKDFNNEADTPDNFQSRRPNTSFCFLDIRSPGLGDTAMYLCATSREGASSYNEQFFGPGTRLTVL.

At least ten counts were recorded for this clonotype. The chain is built from TRBV28 and TRBJ2-1; 10 nucleotides agree with TRBD1. Germline lookup yields CDR1 MDHEN and CDR2 SYDVKM. The CDR3 has 14 amino acids. J gave up 8 bases and V 6 bases, and 7 bases lay outside the gene matches. The DNA for the CDR3 is TGTGCCAGCAGAAGCGGACAGGGGGGGGATGAGCAGTTCTTC. Protein product: CASRSGQGGDEQFF.

This chain links TRBV29-1 with TRBJ2-2; D is ambiguous. The CDR3 has 15 residues. The ends were cut back, 7 bases at V and 3 bases at J, with 18 bases in the middle. CDR1 and CDR2 from the germline V gene are SQVTM and ANQGSEA. The CDR3: CSAFKSGRDTGELFF. The CDR3 coding sequence is TGCAGCGCTTTTAAATCCGGCAGAGACACCGGGGAGCTGTTTTTT.

This clonotype was detected many times. This chain joins TRBV28 and TRBJ1-2; 7 nucleotides line up with TRBD1. The CDR3 loop spans 16 amino acids. Germline assignment: CDR1 MDHEN and CDR2 SYDVKM. V gave up 5 bases and J gave up 6 bases; unmatched junction bases: 15. CDR3 nucleotides: TGTGCCAGCAGTCAAGACAGGGTCCCCCGGGTCGATGGCTACACCTTC. Amino acid sequence: CASSQDRVPRVDGYTF.

This clonotype has a count of ten or more. The chain links TRBV7-8 to TRBJ1-1; the match to TRBD1 covers 7 bases. Germline loops: CDR1 SGHVS, CDR2 FQNEAQ. The CDR3 covers 15 residues. With 7 bases clipped from V and 0 bases from J, the junction kept 8 bases outside the gene matches. The CDR3 reads CASTRQGIMNTEAFF. Written as DNA, the CDR3 is TGTGCCAGCACCCGACAGGGTATTATGAACACTGAAGCTTTCTTT.

This clonotype was seen many times. J is TRBJ2-7 and V is TRBV5-1; 7 bases match TRBD1. Germline V CDR1 and CDR2: SGHRS, YFSETQ. V lost 2 bases and J lost 5; bases outside the gene matches: 7. The CDR3 contains 14 residues. In DNA, the CDR3 is TGCGCCAGCAGCTTCGACGGGACAGTTGACGAGCAGTACTTC. This codes for CASSFDGTVDEQYF.

Concerning this clonotype: A read error is possible here, since a much larger clone lies one base away. The chain couples TRBV6-2 or TRBV6-3 to TRBJ2-2; maybe TRBD2 (5 bases). CDR3 length: 14 residues. In germline, CDR1 is MNHEY, CDR2 SVGEGT. For the CDR3, the DNA is TGTGCCAGCAGTCGAGTTAGCGACACCGGGGAGCTGGTTTTT. It specifies CASSRVSDTGELVF.

The V call is TRBV3-1, the J call TRBJ2-7, with D hard to call. The CDR3 is 11 amino acids. V was shortened by 6 bases and J by 10 bases, with 13 bases between the two germline ends. Germline lookup yields CDR1 LGHDT and CDR2 YNNKEL (reference sequence). Here the CDR3 DNA reads TGTGCCAGCAGAGGTAGGGTCGAACAGTACTTC. Amino acids: CASRGRVEQYF.

This clonotype has ten or more counts. J is TRBJ2-3 and V is TRBV20-1; D is tentatively TRBD1 or TRBD2 (5 bases each). Germline V CDR1 and CDR2: DFQATT, SNEGSKA (reference sequence). The CDR3 extends over 15 amino acids. V was clipped by 0 bases and J by 0 bases, with 10 bases between them. The CDR3 nucleotides read TGCAGTGCTAGAGATCTTGGGGGTAGCACAGATACGCAGTATTTT. As protein: CSARDLGGSTDTQYF.

This clonotype was observed many times. This rearrangement joins TRBV11-2 to TRBJ1-4; no definite D call. The CDR3 is 14 amino acids. V lost 1 base, J lost 8 bases, and 11 bases lay in between. Germline V gene lookup returns CDR1 SGHAT and CDR2 FQNNGV. The CDR3 region has the DNA TGTGCCAGCAGCTTAGCGGCTCAGGACGAAAAACTGTTTTTT. Its translation: CASSLAAQDEKLFF.

The V call is TRBV6-5, the J call TRBJ2-7; TRBD1 is a possible D gene (6 bases). The germline V gene encodes CDR1 MNHEY and CDR2 SVGAGI. V gave up 4 bases and J gave up 4 bases, with 14 bases separating them. There are 14 residues in the CDR3. The CDR3 loop reads CASSLSSGDYEQYF. The CDR3, as DNA: TGTGCCAGCAGTTTGAGCTCAGGGGATTACGAGCAGTACTTC.

This clonotype showed up many times. V usage is TRBV29-1 and J usage is TRBJ2-1; D unclear. Looked up from germline, CDR1 is SQVTM and CDR2 is ANQGSEA. V was shortened by 5 bases and J by 7 bases, with 15 bases between the two germline ends. The length of the CDR3 is 13 residues. Here the CDR3 reads CSVTKNLGNEQFF. In nucleotides, the CDR3 is TGCAGCGTTACCAAAAATCTAGGAAATGAGCAGTTCTTC.

This clonotype appeared many times. The chain joins TRBV20-1 to TRBJ2-3; 7 positions match TRBD2. Germline assignment: CDR1 DFQATT and CDR2 SNEGSKA (reference sequence). The CDR3 runs 15 residues. V lost 3 bases and J lost 0; bases outside the gene matches: 6. The CDR3 nucleotides read TGCAGTGCTAGCCTAGCGGCCTCTAGCACAGATACGCAGTATTTT. Amino acids: CSASLAASSTDTQYF.

This clonotype was seen ten or more times. V is TRBV5-1 and J is TRBJ2-1; maybe TRBD1 (5 bases). Germline V gene data show CDR1 as SGHRS and CDR2 as YFSETQ. The V gene lost 1 base and the J gene lost 0 bases, with 26 bases spanning the gap. The CDR3 extends over 21 amino acids. The CDR3 here is CASSLSAKKDKAPSSYNEQFF. The DNA of the CDR3 is TGCGCCAGCAGCTTGTCCGCTAAAAAGGACAAGGCCCCGAGCTCCTACAATGAGCAGTTCTTC.

In this sample, this clonotype turned up many times. The chain is built from TRBV5-1 and TRBJ2-6; a possible D gene is TRBD1 (5 bases). Trimming took 0 bases from V and 3 from J, leaving 10 bases between them. CDR3 size: 16 residues. The germline gives CDR1 SGHRS, CDR2 YFSETQ. The DNA of the CDR3 is TGCGCCAGCAGCTTGGGACCAGGGTATGGGGCCAACGTCCTGACTTTC. Its translation: CASSLGPGYGANVLTF.